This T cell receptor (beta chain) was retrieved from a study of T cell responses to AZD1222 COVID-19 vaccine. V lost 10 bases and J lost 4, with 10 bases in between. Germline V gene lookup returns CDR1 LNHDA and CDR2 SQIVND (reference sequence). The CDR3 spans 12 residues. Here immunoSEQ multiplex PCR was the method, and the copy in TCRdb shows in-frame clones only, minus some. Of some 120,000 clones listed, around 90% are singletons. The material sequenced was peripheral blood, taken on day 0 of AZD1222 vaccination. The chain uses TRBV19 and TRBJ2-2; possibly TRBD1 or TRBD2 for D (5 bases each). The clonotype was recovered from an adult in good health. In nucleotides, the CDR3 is TGTGCCACGGGGCGGGTCACCGGGGAGCTGTTTTTT. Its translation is CATGRVTGELFF. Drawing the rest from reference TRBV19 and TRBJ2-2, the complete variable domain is DGGITQSPKYLFRKEGQNVTLSCEQNLNHDAMYWYRQDPGQGLRLIYYSQIVNDFQKGDIAEGYSVSREKKESFPLTVTSAQKNPTAFYLCATGRVTGELFFGEGSRLTVL.